The 23 T cell receptor beta chains reported below all come from one sample, sequenced in a study of control samples from healthy donors and cancer patients. The method was immunoSEQ multiplex PCR; TCRdb's version includes in-frame clones alone and lacks a portion of them. The table lists under 70,000 clones, about 96% of them singletons. Sequenced: blood. The receptors derive from a woman under 30 in good health.

A note on this clone: A read error may produce the germline difference seen at one junction end. CDR3 in DNA: TGTGCCAGCAGTGACGCTAGCGGGGGGGCGAACTTC. Its protein is CASSDASGGANF. V is TRBV2 and J is TRBJ2-4, with 12 nucleotides matching TRBD2. Germline V gene sequence: CDR1 SNHLY, CDR2 FYNNEI. The CDR3 spans 12 residues.

The genes are TRBV5-4 and TRBJ1-1; D is unresolved. The germline gives CDR1 SGHNT, CDR2 YYREEE (reference sequence). The CDR3 has 13 amino acids. The ends were cut back, 10 bases at V and 0 bases at J, with 13 bases in the middle. CDR3 sequence reads: CAQSEELNTEAFF. DNA for the CDR3: TGTGCCCAGTCAGAGGAGTTGAACACTGAAGCTTTCTTT.

The V call is TRBV14, the J call TRBJ1-6; D unresolved. CDR3 length: 13 amino acids. The V gene's germline CDR1 is SGHDN and CDR2 FVKESK. The V and J ends lost 1 base and 9 bases respectively, with 7 bases between them. CDR3 amino acids: CASSQVWSSPLHF. The DNA for the CDR3 is TGTGCCAGCAGCCAAGTCTGGAGTTCACCCCTCCACTTT.

The chain employs TRBV28 and TRBJ1-2; D gene unclear. V gave up 4 bases and J gave up 4 bases, with 13 bases separating them. The length of the CDR3 is 14 residues. Germline CDR1 MDHEN, CDR2 SYDVKM. As DNA, the CDR3 is TGTGCCAGCAGTTCGAAACCCGTCAGCTATGGCTACACCTTC. It codes for CASSSKPVSYGYTF.

The chain has TRBV15 and TRBJ1-4, with 7 nucleotides matching TRBD1. Germline V gives CDR1 LNHNV, CDR2 YYDKDF (reference sequence). The CDR3 contains 11 residues. With V trimmed by 4 bases and J by 14 bases, 4 bases remained unmatched. In DNA, the CDR3 is TGTGCCACCAGCATAGACAGGGCCCTGTTTTTT. Translating it yields CATSIDRALFF.

The chain carries TRBV2 and TRBJ1-5; tentative D call: TRBD1 (5 bases). The CDR3 consists of 13 residues. Germline assignment: CDR1 SNHLY and CDR2 FYNNEI. Trimming cost V 6 bases and J 4 bases, with 10 bases left between them. CDR3 amino acids: CASRGVWNQPQHF. For the CDR3, the DNA is TGTGCCAGCAGGGGGGTTTGGAATCAGCCCCAGCATTTT. The full variable domain, its missing parts supplied by reference TRBV2 and TRBJ1-5, is EPEVTQTPSHQVTQMGQEVILRCVPISNHLYFYWYRQILGQKVEFLVSFYNNEISEKSEIFDDQFSVERPDGSNFTLKIRSTKLEDSAMYFCASRGVWNQPQHFGDGTRLSIL.

This chain uses TRBV6-1 with TRBJ1-6; D remains ambiguous. The CDR3 is 13 amino acids. Germline V gives CDR1 MNHNS, CDR2 SASEGT. Trimming stripped 2 bases from V and 9 bases from J, with 8 bases between. DNA for the CDR3: TGTGCCAGCAGTGAATACGGTGTTTCACCCCTCCACTTT. Its translation: CASSEYGVSPLHF.

The gene calls are TRBV5-8 and TRBJ1-1; D may be TRBD1 (5 bases). There are 13 residues in the CDR3. The V end was cut by 3 bases, the J end by 6 bases, with 12 bases between. Germline CDR1 reads SGHTS; CDR2 reads YDEGEE. This CDR3 reads CASSSRGSAEAFF. DNA of the CDR3: TGTGCCAGCAGCTCCCGGGGCTCTGCTGAAGCTTTCTTT.

The J gene is TRBJ2-7, the V gene TRBV10-1; maybe TRBD1 (6 bases). The germline V and J ends were trimmed by 3 bases and 0 bases, with 9 bases remaining between them. The CDR3 has 14 amino acids. The germline gives CDR1 WNHNN, CDR2 SYGVQD (reference sequence). The DNA of the CDR3 is TGCGCCAGCAGTGACCCGGACAGCTCCTACGAGCAGTACTTC. It yields the protein CASSDPDSSYEQYF.

The chain couples TRBV20-1 to TRBJ2-6; the D is unclear. This CDR3 has 13 residues. Germline CDR1 and CDR2: DFQATT and SNEGSKA (reference sequence). Between the trimmed V and J ends, which lost 3 bases and 0 bases, there was a span of 3 bases. CDR3 protein: CSASSSGANVLTF. The CDR3 DNA sequence: TGCAGTGCTAGTAGCTCTGGGGCCAACGTCCTGACTTTC.

The rearrangement links TRBV3-1 (or the pseudogene TRBV3-2) to TRBJ2-7; TRBD2 matches 7 bases. The germline gives CDR1 LGHDT, CDR2 YNNKEL (reference sequence). J lost 1 base, V lost 8 bases, and 8 bases had no gene match. The CDR3 is made up of 14 amino acids. The CDR3 region has the DNA TGTGCCAGCCGCCGGGAGGCAGGGTCCTACGAGCAGTACTTC. Encoded protein: CASRREAGSYEQYF.

V is TRBV29-1 and J is TRBJ1-4; TRBD1 matches at 9 bases. Germline V gene lookup returns CDR1 SQVTM and CDR2 ANQGSEA. J was trimmed by 4 bases and V by 5 bases; bases with no gene match: 5. This CDR3 contains 14 residues. The CDR3 region is CSVSPGQGNEKLFF. CDR3 in DNA: TGCAGCGTTTCTCCGGGACAGGGTAATGAAAAACTGTTTTTT.

V and J are TRBV6-4 and TRBJ1-2; D call uncertain. CDR3 length: 17 amino acids. Trimming removed 0 bases from V and 3 bases from J, with 17 bases in between. CDR1 is MRHNA, CDR2 SNTAGT, per germline. CDR3 sequence: CASSDSRVGAGHYGYTF. The CDR3, as DNA: TGTGCCAGCAGTGACTCTCGAGTGGGAGCAGGCCACTATGGCTACACCTTC.

CDR3 bases: TGTGCCAGTAGTGCGGACAGGGGTACTGAAGCTTTCTTT. It codes for CASSADRGTEAFF. This rearrangement joins TRBV19 to TRBJ1-1; 9 bases agree with TRBD1. The trim removed 5 bases at V and 5 bases at J, leaving 3 bases unmatched. CDR1 is LNHDA, CDR2 SQIVND, per germline (reference sequence). The CDR3 contains 13 residues.

V is TRBV7-8 and J is TRBJ1-2, with D perhaps matching TRBD1 (6 bases). CDR3 size: 15 residues. The ends were cut back, 2 bases at V and 6 bases at J, with 16 bases in the middle. The germline CDR1 and CDR2 sequences are SGHVS and FQNEAQ. CDR3 nucleotides: TGTGCCAGCAGCTTAAGGTTACAGGGTGGGGATGGCTACACCTTC. This sequence encodes CASSLRLQGGDGYTF.

This sequence joins TRBV3-1 (or the pseudogene TRBV3-2) and TRBJ2-5; D remains ambiguous. With 3 bases removed from V and 2 bases from J, the gap between germline ends came to 13 bases. The CDR3 is 15 residues long. The V gene's germline CDR1 is LGHDT and CDR2 YNNKEL (reference sequence). The CDR3 nucleotides are TGTGCCAGCAGCCATCCGCTCAGGTTTCAAGAGACCCAGTACTTC. Protein sequence: CASSHPLRFQETQYF.

This rearrangement joins TRBV7-9 to TRBJ1-6, with 11 bases aligning to TRBD1. J gave up 9 bases and V 5 bases, and 6 bases lay outside the gene matches. The CDR3 has 15 amino acids. CDR1 is SEHNR and CDR2 is FQNEAQ in the germline V gene (reference sequence). CDR3 bases: TGTGCCAGCAGCAGTAGGGACAGGGGGGGTTCACCCCTCCACTTT. The encoded protein is CASSSRDRGGSPLHF.

This sequence joins TRBV10-3 and TRBJ2-5, with D perhaps TRBD1 (7 bases). The CDR3 sequence is 14 residues long. The V and J ends lost 8 bases and 4 bases respectively, with 17 bases between them. CDR1 and CDR2 from the germline V gene are ENHRY and SYGVKD. DNA for the CDR3: TGTGCCATCGCCCAGGGGGAGGAGGGAGAGACCCAGTACTTC. Its translation: CAIAQGEEGETQYF.

This clone was recorded once. The chain uses TRBV29-1 and TRBJ2-2, with 8 bases identical to TRBD2. This CDR3 is built from 11 residues. Germline-derived CDR1 and CDR2 are SQVTM and ANQGSEA. The CDR3 sequence is CIGGDTGELFF. For the CDR3, the DNA is TGCATCGGGGGGGACACCGGGGAGCTGTTTTTT.

The chain links TRBV6-4 to TRBJ2-7; TRBD2 matches at 8 bases. The length of the CDR3 is 15 residues. J lost 6 bases, V lost 4 bases, and 11 bases had no gene match. Per the germline V gene, CDR1 is MRHNA and CDR2 is SNTAGT. DNA for the CDR3: TGTGCCAGCAGTGGCAATAGCGGGGCATCCCGCGAGCAGTACTTC. Translating it yields CASSGNSGASREQYF.

The chain combines TRBV19 with TRBJ2-7; no clear D gene. Germline V lookup: CDR1 LNHDA, CDR2 SQIVND (reference sequence). Trimming removed 4 bases from V and 0 bases from J, with 13 bases in between. The CDR3 totals 15 residues. In DNA, the CDR3 is TGTGCCAGTAGTACAGACATACAATCCTCCTACGAGCAGTACTTC. Its translation is CASSTDIQSSYEQYF. The full variable domain, with the rest looked up from reference TRBV19 and TRBJ2-7, is DGGITQSPKYLFRKEGQNVTLSCEQNLNHDAMYWYRQDPGQGLRLIYYSQIVNDFQKGDIAEGYSVSREKKESFPLTVTSAQKNPTAFYLCASSTDIQSSYEQYFGPGTRLTVT.

V is TRBV5-5 and J is TRBJ1-4; 9 bases map to TRBD1. CDR1 and CDR2 from the germline V gene are SGHKS and YYEKEE (reference sequence). The V segment lost 4 bases and the J segment 4 bases; nucleotides outside the gene matches: 8. The CDR3 covers 16 residues. This CDR3 is CASSPGTGMGNEKLFF. The CDR3 bases are TGTGCCAGCAGCCCCGGGACAGGGATGGGTAATGAAAAACTGTTTTTT. Combining the CDR3 with reference TRBV5-5 and TRBJ1-4 gives the whole variable domain DAGVTQSPTHLIKTRGQQVTLRCSPISGHKSVSWYQQVLGQGPQFIFQYYEKEERGRGNFPDRFSARQFPNYSSELNVNALLLGDSALYLCASSPGTGMGNEKLFFGSGTQLSVL.

The chain is built from TRBV27 and TRBJ1-5, with no clear D. The CDR3 covers 13 residues. Per germline, CDR1 MNHEY and CDR2 SMNVEV (reference sequence). V lost 2 bases to trimming and J lost 7 bases, with 9 bases between them. The CDR3 bases are TGTGCCAGCAGTTTAGACGCCAGGCAGCCCCAGCATTTT. The encoded protein is CASSLDARQPQHF.